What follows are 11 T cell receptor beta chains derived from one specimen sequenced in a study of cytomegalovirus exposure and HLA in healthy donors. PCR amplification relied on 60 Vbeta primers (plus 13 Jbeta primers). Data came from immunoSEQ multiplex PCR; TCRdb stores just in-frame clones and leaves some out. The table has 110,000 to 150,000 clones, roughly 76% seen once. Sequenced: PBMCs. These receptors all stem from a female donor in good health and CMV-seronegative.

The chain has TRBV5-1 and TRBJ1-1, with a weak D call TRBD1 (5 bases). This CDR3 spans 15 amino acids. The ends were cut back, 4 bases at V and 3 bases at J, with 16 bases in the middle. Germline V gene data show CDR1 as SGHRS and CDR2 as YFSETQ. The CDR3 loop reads CASSPTGTGDTEAFF. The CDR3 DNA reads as TGCGCCAGCAGCCCGACGGGGACTGGCGACACTGAAGCTTTCTTT. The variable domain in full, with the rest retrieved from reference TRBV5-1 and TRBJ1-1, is KAGVTQTPRYLIKTRGQQVTLSCSPISGHRSVSWYQQTPGQGLQFLFEYFSETQRNKGNFPGRFSGRQFSNSRSEMNVSTLELGDSALYLCASSPTGTGDTEAFFGQGTRLTVV.

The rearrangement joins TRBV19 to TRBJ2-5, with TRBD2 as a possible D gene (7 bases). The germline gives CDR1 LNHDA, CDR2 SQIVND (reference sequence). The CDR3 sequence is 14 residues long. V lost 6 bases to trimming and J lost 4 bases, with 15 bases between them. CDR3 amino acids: CASREGGRGETQYF. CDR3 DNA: TGTGCCAGTAGGGAGGGGGGGCGGGGAGAGACCCAGTACTTC. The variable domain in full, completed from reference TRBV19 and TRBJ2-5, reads DGGITQSPKYLFRKEGQNVTLSCEQNLNHDAMYWYRQDPGQGLRLIYYSQIVNDFQKGDIAEGYSVSREKKESFPLTVTSAQKNPTAFYLCASREGGRGETQYFGPGTRLLVL.

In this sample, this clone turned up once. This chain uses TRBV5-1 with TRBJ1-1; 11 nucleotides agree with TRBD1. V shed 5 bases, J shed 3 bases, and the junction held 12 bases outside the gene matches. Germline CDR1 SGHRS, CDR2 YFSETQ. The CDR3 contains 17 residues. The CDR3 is CASRSSDRGLLDTEAFF. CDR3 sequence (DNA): TGCGCCAGCAGAAGTTCGGACAGGGGGCTTCTGGACACTGAAGCTTTCTTT. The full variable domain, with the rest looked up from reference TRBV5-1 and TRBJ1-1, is KAGVTQTPRYLIKTRGQQVTLSCSPISGHRSVSWYQQTPGQGLQFLFEYFSETQRNKGNFPGRFSGRQFSNSRSEMNVSTLELGDSALYLCASRSSDRGLLDTEAFFGQGTRLTVV.

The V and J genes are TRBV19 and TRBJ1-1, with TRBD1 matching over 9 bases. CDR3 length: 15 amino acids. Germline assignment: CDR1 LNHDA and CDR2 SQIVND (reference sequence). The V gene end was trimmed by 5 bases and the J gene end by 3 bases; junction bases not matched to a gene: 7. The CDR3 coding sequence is TGTGCCAGTAGTTACTACGGACAGGGGCACACTGAAGCTTTCTTT. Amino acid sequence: CASSYYGQGHTEAFF.

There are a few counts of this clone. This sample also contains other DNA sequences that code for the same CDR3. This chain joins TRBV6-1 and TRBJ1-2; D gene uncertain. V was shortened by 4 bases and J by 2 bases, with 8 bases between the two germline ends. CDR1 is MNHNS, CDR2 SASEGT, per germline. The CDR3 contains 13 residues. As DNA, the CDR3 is TGTGCCAGCAGTGTGGGCCAAAACTATGGCTACACCTTC. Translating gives CASSVGQNYGYTF.

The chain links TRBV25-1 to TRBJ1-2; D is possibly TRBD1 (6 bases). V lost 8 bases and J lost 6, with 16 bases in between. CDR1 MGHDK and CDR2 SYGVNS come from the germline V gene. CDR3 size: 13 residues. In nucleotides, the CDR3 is TGTGCCAGCCGGTTTGGGGCAGGGGATGGCTACACCTTC. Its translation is CASRFGAGDGYTF.

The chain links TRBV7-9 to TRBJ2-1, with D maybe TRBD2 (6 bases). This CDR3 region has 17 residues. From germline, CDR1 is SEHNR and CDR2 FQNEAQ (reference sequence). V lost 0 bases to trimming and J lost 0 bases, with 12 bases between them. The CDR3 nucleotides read TGTGCCAGCAGCTTAGCGCGGAGGGGCTTCTCCTACAATGAGCAGTTCTTC. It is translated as CASSLARRGFSYNEQFF.

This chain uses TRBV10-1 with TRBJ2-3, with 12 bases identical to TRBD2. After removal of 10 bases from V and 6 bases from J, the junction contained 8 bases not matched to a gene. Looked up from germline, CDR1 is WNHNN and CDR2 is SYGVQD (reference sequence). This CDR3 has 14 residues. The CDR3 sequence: CATSSGGAGDTQYF. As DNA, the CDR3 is TGCGCCACATCTAGCGGGGGGGCCGGGGATACGCAGTATTTT.

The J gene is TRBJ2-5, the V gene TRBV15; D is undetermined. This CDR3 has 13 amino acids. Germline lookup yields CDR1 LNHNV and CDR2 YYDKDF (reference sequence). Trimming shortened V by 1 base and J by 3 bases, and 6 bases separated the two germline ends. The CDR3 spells CATSRGPKETQYF. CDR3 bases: TGTGCCACCAGCAGAGGGCCCAAAGAGACCCAGTACTTC.

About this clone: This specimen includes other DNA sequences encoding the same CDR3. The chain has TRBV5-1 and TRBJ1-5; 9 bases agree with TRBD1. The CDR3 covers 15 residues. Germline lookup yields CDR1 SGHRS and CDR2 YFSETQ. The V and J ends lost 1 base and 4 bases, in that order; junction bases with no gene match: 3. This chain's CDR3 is CASSLSGTGNQPQHF. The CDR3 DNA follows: TGCGCCAGCAGCTTGTCCGGGACAGGGAATCAGCCCCAGCATTTT.

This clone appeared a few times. The CDR3 DNA reads TGTGCCAGCAGCCCGGTCATCAATCAGCCCCAGCATTTT. Amino acid sequence: CASSPVINQPQHF. The rearrangement uses TRBV6-5 and TRBJ1-5; no reliable D call. The CDR3 spans 13 residues. Trimming took 6 bases from V and 3 from J, leaving 9 bases between them. Germline loops: CDR1 MNHEY, CDR2 SVGAGI.